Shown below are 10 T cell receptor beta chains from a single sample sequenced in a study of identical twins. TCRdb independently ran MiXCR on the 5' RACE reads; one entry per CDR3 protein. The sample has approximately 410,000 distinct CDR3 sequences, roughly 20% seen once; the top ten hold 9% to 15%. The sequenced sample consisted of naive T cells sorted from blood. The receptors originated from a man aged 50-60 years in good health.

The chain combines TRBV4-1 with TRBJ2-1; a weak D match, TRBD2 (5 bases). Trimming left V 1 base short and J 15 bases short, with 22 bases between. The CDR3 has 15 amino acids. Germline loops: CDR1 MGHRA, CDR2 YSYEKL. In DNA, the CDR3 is TGCGCCAGCAGCCAAGTGGGGATCACAAGATCCCGGGGGTTCTTC. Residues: CASSQVGITRSRGFF.

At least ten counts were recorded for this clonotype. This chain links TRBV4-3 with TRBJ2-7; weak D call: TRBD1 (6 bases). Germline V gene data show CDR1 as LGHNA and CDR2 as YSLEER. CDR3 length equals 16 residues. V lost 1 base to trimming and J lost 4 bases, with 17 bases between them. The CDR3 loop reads CASSQVWTADYYEQYF. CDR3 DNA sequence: TGCGCCAGCAGCCAAGTCTGGACAGCAGACTATTACGAGCAGTACTTC.

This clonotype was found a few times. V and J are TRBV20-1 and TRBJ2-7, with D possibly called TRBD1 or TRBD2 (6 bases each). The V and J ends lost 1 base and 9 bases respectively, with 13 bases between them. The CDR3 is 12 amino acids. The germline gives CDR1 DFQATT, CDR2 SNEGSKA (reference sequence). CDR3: CSARGGASGQYF. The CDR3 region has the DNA TGCAGTGCTAGAGGGGGGGCGTCCGGGCAGTACTTC.

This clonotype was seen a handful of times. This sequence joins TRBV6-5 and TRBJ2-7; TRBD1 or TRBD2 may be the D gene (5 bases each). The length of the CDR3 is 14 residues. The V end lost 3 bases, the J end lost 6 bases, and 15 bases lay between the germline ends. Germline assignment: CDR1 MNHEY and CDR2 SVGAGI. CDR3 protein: CASSYSAGAGEQYF. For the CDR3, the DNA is TGTGCCAGCAGTTATTCCGCCGGGGCGGGCGAGCAGTACTTC.

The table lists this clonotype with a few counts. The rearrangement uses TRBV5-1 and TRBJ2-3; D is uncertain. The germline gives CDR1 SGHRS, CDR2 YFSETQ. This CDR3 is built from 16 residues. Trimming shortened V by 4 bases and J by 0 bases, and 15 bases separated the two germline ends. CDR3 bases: TGCGCCAGCAGCAGAAGGACGGGCGCTAGCACAGATACGCAGTATTTT. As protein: CASSRRTGASTDTQYF.

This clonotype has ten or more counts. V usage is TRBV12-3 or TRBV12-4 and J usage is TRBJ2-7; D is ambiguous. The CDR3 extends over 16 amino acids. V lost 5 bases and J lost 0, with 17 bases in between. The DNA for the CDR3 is TGTGCCAGCAGTGGACCATTGGCCGGCACCTCCTACGAGCAGTACTTC. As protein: CASSGPLAGTSYEQYF.

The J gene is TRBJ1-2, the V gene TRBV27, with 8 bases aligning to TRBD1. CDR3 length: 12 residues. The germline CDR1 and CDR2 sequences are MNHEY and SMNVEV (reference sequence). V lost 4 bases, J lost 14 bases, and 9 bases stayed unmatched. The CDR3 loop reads CASSSAGGGRTF. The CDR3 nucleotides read TGTGCCAGCAGTTCGGCAGGGGGCGGACGGACCTTC.

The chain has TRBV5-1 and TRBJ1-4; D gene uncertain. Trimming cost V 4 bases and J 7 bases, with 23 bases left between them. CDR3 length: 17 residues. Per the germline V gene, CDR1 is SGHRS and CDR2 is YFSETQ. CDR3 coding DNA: TGCGCCAGCAGCACCTCGGCCGGAAGGGCGCGGGGTGAAAAACTGTTTTTT. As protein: CASSTSAGRARGEKLFF.

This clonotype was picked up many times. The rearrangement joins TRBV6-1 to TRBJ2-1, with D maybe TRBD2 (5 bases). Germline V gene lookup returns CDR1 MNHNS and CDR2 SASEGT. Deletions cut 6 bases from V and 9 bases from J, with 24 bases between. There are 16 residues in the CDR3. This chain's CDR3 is CASSRRDVGAASEQFF. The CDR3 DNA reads TGTGCCAGCAGCCGACGGGATGTGGGAGCCGCCAGTGAGCAGTTCTTC.

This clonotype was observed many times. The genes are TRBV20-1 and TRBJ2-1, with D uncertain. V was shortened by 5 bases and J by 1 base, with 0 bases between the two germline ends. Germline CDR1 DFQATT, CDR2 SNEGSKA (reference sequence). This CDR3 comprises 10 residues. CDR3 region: CSASYNEQFF. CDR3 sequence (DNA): TGCAGTGCTTCCTACAATGAGCAGTTCTTC.